Shown below are 14 T cell receptor beta chains from a single sample sequenced in a study of regulatory T cells in long-lasting Graves disease. Assembly of TCR beta libraries relied on iRepertoire HTBI primers together with Arm-PCR of CDR3 regions. TCRdb reprocessed the multiplex PCR reads via MiXCR and lists one record per CDR3 protein. This sample has about 310,000 distinct CDR3 sequences, with around 21% found just once. Time point indicated: persistent/refractory GD, antithyroid drugs over 5 years with positive TRAb. The authors made the TCR library using RNA they extracted from PBMCs. Sequencing was performed on peripheral blood mononuclear cells (PBMCs), taken when the disease was refractory, from a patient treated with antithyroid drugs. The receptors come from a female donor with Graves disease.

The genes are TRBV20-1 and TRBJ1-5, with D possibly being TRBD1 (5 bases). The V end lost 2 bases, the J end lost 0 bases, and 14 bases lay between the germline ends. Germline assignment: CDR1 DFQATT and CDR2 SNEGSKA (reference sequence). This CDR3 comprises 16 residues. CDR3 region: CSARFGTDDSNQPQHF. The CDR3 nucleotides read TGCAGTGCTAGATTTGGGACGGATGATAGCAATCAGCCCCAGCATTTT.

The chain's CDR3 is CASSQVWDRGNSPLHF. For the CDR3, the DNA is TGTGCCAGCAGCCAGGTTTGGGACAGGGGCAATTCACCCCTCCACTTT. The chain uses TRBV4-2 and TRBJ1-6, with TRBD1 matching over 10 bases. Trimming cost V 3 bases and J 7 bases; bases outside gene matches: 6. This CDR3 region has 16 residues. Per germline, CDR1 LGHNA and CDR2 YNFKEQ.

This clonotype was observed at least ten times. The gene calls are TRBV18 and TRBJ1-4, with 9 positions matching TRBD1. CDR3 length: 15 residues. CDR1 and CDR2 (germline): KGHSH, LQKENI. The V gene end was trimmed by 3 bases and the J gene end by 5 bases; junction bases not matched to a gene: 4. The CDR3 sequence: CASSPSGQGNEKLFF. The DNA of the CDR3 is TGTGCCAGCTCACCGTCAGGACAGGGGAATGAAAAACTGTTTTTT.

This clonotype was observed many times. The chain combines TRBV11-2 with TRBJ2-5, with D perhaps TRBD1 (6 bases). The CDR3 totals 15 residues. Trimming left V 0 bases short and J 1 base short, with 9 bases between. CDR1 and CDR2 (germline): SGHAT, FQNNGV. The CDR3 reads CASSLEGAVQETQYF. The CDR3 DNA follows: TGTGCCAGCAGCTTAGAGGGGGCGGTCCAAGAGACCCAGTACTTC.

V gene TRBV20-1 combines with J gene TRBJ1-2; the D gene is possibly TRBD1 (5 bases). The CDR3 length is 10 residues. Germline loops: CDR1 DFQATT, CDR2 SNEGSKA (reference sequence). The CDR3: CSALRGGYTF. The DNA for the CDR3 is TGCAGCGCCCTGAGGGGTGGCTACACCTTC.

This clonotype was counted between two and nine times. The V gene is TRBV7-6, the J gene TRBJ2-2, with a tentative D call TRBD2 (6 bases). The ends were cut back, 2 bases at V and 8 bases at J, with 12 bases in the middle. The CDR3 is made up of 14 amino acids. Germline CDR1 SGHVS, CDR2 FNYEAQ. This CDR3 is CASSLYGSKGELFF. In DNA, the CDR3 is TGTGCCAGCAGCTTATACGGGAGTAAGGGGGAGCTGTTTTTT.

J is TRBJ2-3 and V is TRBV30; D is perhaps TRBD1 or TRBD2 (5 bases each). The V gene's germline CDR1 is GTSNPN and CDR2 SVGIG (reference sequence). Trimming left V 2 bases short and J 6 bases short, with 9 bases between. The CDR3 is 12 residues long. The CDR3 is CAWSRGDDTQYF. Here the CDR3 DNA reads TGTGCCTGGAGTCGTGGGGACGATACGCAGTATTTT.

Ten or more counts support this clonotype. This chain links TRBV29-1 with TRBJ2-7; D tentatively fits TRBD1 or TRBD2 (6 bases each). The CDR3 is 13 residues long. Deletions cut 5 bases from V and 2 bases from J, with 13 bases between. The germline gives CDR1 SQVTM, CDR2 ANQGSEA. CDR3 in DNA: TGCAGCGTTCTTAGGGGGGAGACCTACGAGCAGTACTTC. Translated: CSVLRGETYEQYF.

This clonotype turned up a few times. V usage is TRBV20-1 and J usage is TRBJ2-2; 7 nucleotides align to TRBD2. Trimming took 5 bases from V and 2 from J; bases not matched to a gene: 8. CDR3 length: 15 residues. Germline assignment: CDR1 DFQATT and CDR2 SNEGSKA (reference sequence). The CDR3 spells CSAPSGGINTGELFF. The CDR3 coding sequence is TGCAGTGCTCCCTCGGGAGGAATTAACACCGGGGAGCTGTTTTTT.

This chain links TRBV10-3 with TRBJ1-6; D is uncertain. The CDR3 loop spans 15 amino acids. CDR1 is ENHRY, CDR2 SYGVKD, per germline. The ends were cut back, 0 bases at V and 6 bases at J, with 9 bases in the middle. In nucleotides, the CDR3 is TGTGCCATCAGTGAGTCTGGTGTTCCTAATTCACCCCTCCACTTT. Amino acid sequence: CAISESGVPNSPLHF.

CDR3 loop: CSAIDPDRYNEQFF. DNA for the CDR3: TGCAGTGCTATAGATCCGGACAGATACAATGAGCAGTTCTTC. V usage is TRBV20-1 and J usage is TRBJ2-1; TRBD1 might be the D (6 bases). The CDR3 length is 14 residues. CDR1 is DFQATT, CDR2 SNEGSKA, per germline (reference sequence). V was pared by 4 bases and J by 4 bases, with 14 bases between.

CDR3 nucleotide sequence: TGCGCCAGCAGCCCTACCGTGACGGATCTCCGGGCTGAAGCTTTCTTT. It codes for CASSPTVTDLRAEAFF. The chain employs TRBV4-1 and TRBJ1-1; D not resolved. Germline-derived CDR1 and CDR2 are MGHRA and YSYEKL. Trimming stripped 4 bases from V and 6 bases from J, with 21 bases between. The CDR3 is made up of 16 amino acids.

The DNA for the CDR3 is TGTGCCACGGGCGGACAGTTGGGCACTGAAGCTTTCTTT. This translates into CATGGQLGTEAFF. The chain carries TRBV27 and TRBJ1-1; possibly TRBD1 for D (6 bases). Trimming removed 10 bases at V and 4 bases at J, with 16 bases between. The CDR3 covers 13 residues. Germline V gene lookup returns CDR1 MNHEY and CDR2 SMNVEV (reference sequence).

The chain combines TRBV6-1 with TRBJ2-7, with TRBD1 matching over 7 bases. J was trimmed by 0 bases and V by 3 bases; bases with no gene match: 2. Germline V lookup: CDR1 MNHNS, CDR2 SASEGT. The CDR3 loop spans 14 amino acids. As DNA, the CDR3 is TGTGCCAGCAGTGACTGGGACAGCTCCTACGAGCAGTACTTC. It translates to CASSDWDSSYEQYF.